Included here is one T cell receptor beta chain sequence, with context. Which antigen it targets is not known. No base quality values were provided; no much bigger clone lies one nucleotide off. The data originate from a study of T cells in localized non-small cell lung cancer (dated by TCRdb to the early 2020s). For the wider study: T cell repertoires of 200 to 250 early-stage NSCLC patients were analyzed, with tumors being compared against uninvolved tumor-adjacent lungs. The cohort comprised roughly 240 treatment-naïve NSCLC patients with resected, localized lung tumors. A mean age of roughly 66 years was recorded for the NSCLC patients, of whom under 150 were male and some 100 were female.

The immunoSEQ Assay was used to sequence TCR beta CDR3 regions from DNA. The source study handled its data this way. T cell density was computed as TCR beta template counts normalized to usable DNA estimated by amplifying housekeeping genes. The preseqR package was used to estimate richness by extrapolating to 400,000 templates for PBMC samples and to 120,000 templates for tissue samples. Clonality was calculated as one minus Pielou's evenness. Differential abundance testing on productive amino-acid clonotypes, with a minimum total count of 5 and an alpha of 0.1, was used to identify tissue-enriched TCRs. The Jaccard Index and the Morisita Overlap Index were used to measure repertoire overlap between compartments. TCR beta CDR3s were clustered by GLIPH together with public tetramer-defined viral CDR3s, and at least three viral sequences plus V-gene enrichment were required for viral motifs. TCRdb re-hosts the immuneACCESS table, in-frame sequences only. Its copies lack some clones; in the studies checked, an unresolved V gene accounts for under half of them, and the cause for the rest is not known. Clonal size and the V and J genes are those of that table, whereas D and trimming came from the DNA. Present in this sample are around 4,400 clones, 90% to 95% of which were seen just once. About 3% of the sample comes from the top ten.

At diagnosis, peripheral blood, uninvolved tumor-adjacent lung and tumor were collected and stored as a combination of fresh-frozen and FFPE material. For TCR repertoire profiling, blood samples were analyzed in the form of peripheral blood mononuclear cells. The CDR3 spans 15 residues, from the cysteine through the phenylalanine. The read is trimmed to its CDR3 DNA, 45 bases read in frame from base 1. The trim is 0 bases for V and 0 bases for J, with a gap of 9 bases between the germline ends. Taken from the germline V gene, the CDR1 and CDR2 loops are SGHRS and YFSETQ. The paper as a whole reports these results and caveats: The highest T cell clonality was observed in uninvolved tumor-adjacent lung, where clonality exceeded that of tumor, suggesting that antigenic responses were more focused in uninvolved tumor-adjacent lung. Because of the exploratory design, TCR variables were selected using unadjusted p-values without false-discovery rate correction. Higher T cell density in blood was associated with longer overall survival, whereas higher clonality in adjacent lung was associated with shorter survival. Of the top 100 tumor clones, a median of approximately 60 were detected in paired uninvolved adjacent lung; 28 were also among that lung's top 100. Because multi-region tumor sequencing was not performed, intratumor heterogeneity could not be ruled out.

The sequence came from a woman aged 35 to 75 with stage I lung adenocarcinoma. Recombination connected TRBV5-1 to TRBJ1-2; no confident D gene assignment can be made. The specimen was peripheral blood, collected before any cancer treatment. In nucleotides, the sequence is TGCGCCAGCAGCTTGGGGCAGGCCTCTAACTATGGCTACACCTTC. It codes for CASSLGQASNYGYTF.